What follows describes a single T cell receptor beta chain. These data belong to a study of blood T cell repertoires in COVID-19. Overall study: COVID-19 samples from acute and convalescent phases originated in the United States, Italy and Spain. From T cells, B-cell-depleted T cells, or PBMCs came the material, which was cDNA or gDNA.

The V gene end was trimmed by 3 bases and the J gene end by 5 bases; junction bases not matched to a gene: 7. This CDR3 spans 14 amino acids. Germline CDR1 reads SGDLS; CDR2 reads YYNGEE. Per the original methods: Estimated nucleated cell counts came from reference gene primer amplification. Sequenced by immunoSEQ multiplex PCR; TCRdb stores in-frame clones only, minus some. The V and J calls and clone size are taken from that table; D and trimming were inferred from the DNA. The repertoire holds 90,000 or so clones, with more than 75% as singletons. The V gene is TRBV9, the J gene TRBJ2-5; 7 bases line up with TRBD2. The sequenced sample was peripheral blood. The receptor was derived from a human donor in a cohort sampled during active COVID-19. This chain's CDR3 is CASSASGTGETQYF. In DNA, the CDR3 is TGTGCCAGCAGCGCGAGCGGGACTGGGGAGACCCAGTACTTC.